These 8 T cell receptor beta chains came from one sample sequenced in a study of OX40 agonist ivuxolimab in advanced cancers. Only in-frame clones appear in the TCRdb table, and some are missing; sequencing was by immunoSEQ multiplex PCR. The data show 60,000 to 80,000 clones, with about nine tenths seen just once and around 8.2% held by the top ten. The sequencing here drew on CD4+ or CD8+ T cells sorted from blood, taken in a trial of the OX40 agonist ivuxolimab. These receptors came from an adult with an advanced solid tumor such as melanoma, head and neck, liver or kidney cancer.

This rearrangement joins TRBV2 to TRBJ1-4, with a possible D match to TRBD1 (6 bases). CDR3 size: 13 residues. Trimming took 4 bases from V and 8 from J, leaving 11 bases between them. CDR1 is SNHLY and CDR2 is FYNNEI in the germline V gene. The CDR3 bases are TGTGCCAGCAGTGTTTTTACAGGGGAAAAACTGTTTTTT. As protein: CASSVFTGEKLFF.

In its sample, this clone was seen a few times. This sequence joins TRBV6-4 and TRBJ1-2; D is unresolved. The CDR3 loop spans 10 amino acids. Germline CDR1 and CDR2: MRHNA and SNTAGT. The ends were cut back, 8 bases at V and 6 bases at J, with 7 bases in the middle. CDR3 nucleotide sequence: TGTGCCAGCTCCAAGAATGGCTACACCTTC. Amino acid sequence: CASSKNGYTF.

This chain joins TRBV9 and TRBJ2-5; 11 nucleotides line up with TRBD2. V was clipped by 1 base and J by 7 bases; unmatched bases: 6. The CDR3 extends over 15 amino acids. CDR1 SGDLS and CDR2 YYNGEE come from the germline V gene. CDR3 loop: CASSVLAGGSGTQYF. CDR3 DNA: TGTGCCAGCAGCGTACTAGCGGGGGGTTCAGGGACCCAGTACTTC.

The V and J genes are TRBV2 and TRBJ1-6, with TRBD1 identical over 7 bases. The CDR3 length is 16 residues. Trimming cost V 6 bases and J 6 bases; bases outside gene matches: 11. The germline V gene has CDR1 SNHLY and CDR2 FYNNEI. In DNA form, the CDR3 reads TGTGCCAGCAGCTATACCGGGACAGACCTTAATTCACCCCTCCACTTT. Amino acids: CASSYTGTDLNSPLHF.

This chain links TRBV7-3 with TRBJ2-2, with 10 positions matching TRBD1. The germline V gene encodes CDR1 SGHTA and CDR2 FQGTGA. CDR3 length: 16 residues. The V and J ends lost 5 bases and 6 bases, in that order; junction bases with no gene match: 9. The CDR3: CASSQPGQGLSGELFF. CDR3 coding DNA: TGTGCCAGCAGCCAACCGGGACAGGGGTTATCCGGGGAGCTGTTTTTT. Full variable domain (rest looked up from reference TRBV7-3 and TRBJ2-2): GAGVSQTPSNKVTEKGKYVELRCDPISGHTALYWYRQSLGQGPEFLIYFQGTGAADDSGLPNDRFFAVRPEGSVSTLKIQRTERGDSAVYLCASSQPGQGLSGELFFGEGSRLTVL.

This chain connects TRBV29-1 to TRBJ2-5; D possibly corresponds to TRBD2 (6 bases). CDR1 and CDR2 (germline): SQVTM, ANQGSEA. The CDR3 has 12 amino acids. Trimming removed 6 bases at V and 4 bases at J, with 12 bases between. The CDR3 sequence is CSVAEGGETQYF. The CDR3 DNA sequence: TGCAGCGTCGCGGAGGGAGGAGAGACCCAGTACTTC.

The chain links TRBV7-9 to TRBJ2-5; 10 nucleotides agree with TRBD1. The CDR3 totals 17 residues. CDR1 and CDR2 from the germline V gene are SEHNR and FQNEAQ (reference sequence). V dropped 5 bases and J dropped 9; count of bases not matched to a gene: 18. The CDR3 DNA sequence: TGTGCCAGCAGCCCAAAAGACAGGGGGCAATCAGTAGGGGCCCAGTACTTC. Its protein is CASSPKDRGQSVGAQYF. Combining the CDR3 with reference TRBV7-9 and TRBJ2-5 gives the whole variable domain DTGVSQNPRHKITKRGQNVTFRCDPISEHNRLYWYRQTLGQGPEFLTYFQNEAQLEKSRLLSDRFSAERPKGSFSTLEIQRTEQGDSAMYLCASSPKDRGQSVGAQYFGPGTRLLVL.

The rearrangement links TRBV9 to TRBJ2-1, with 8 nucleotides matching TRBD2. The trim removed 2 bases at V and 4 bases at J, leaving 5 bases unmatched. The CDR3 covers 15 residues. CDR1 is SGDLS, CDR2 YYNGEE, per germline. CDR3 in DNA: TGTGCCAGCAGCGTTAGCGGGGACCCTTACAATGAGCAGTTCTTC. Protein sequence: CASSVSGDPYNEQFF.